Listed below are T cell receptor beta chains from one sample, sequenced in a study of shared clonotypes between healthy human individuals. This table comes from immunoSEQ multiplex PCR, and its TCRdb copy is limited to in-frame clones, with some not included. The table records 1.6 million or so clones, around 98.5% of them present only once. The specimen was naive CD4+ T cells sorted from blood. Every receptor here comes from a man under 40 in good health. Both conserved end residues are part of each CDR3. The D gene is left open where the match is weak. Not all rows give a size; the values are once, few, many and, for expanded clones, a class.

j_call d_call cdr3_length clone_size v_call cdr3_nt cdr3_aa
TRBJ2-7 TRBD2 15 once TRBV28 TGTGCCAGCAGGAAGGGACTAGCGGACAAATACGAGCAGTACTTC CASRKGLADKYEQYF
TRBJ1-5 . 13 . TRBV29-1 TGCAGCGTTGGGAGCGGAAAGGGTGGGCCCCAGCATTTT CSVGSGKGGPQHF
TRBJ2-4 . 13 once TRBV6-1 TGTGCCAGCAGCCCATTAGCCAAAAACATTCAGTACTTC CASSPLAKNIQYF
TRBJ1-3 . 14 . TRBV6-1 TGTGCCAGCAGGACGGACGGAGGAGTGAACACCATATATTTT CASRTDGGVNTIYF
TRBJ2-1 . 13 . TRBV6-5 TGTGCCAGCAGTTTGTCCTTTGTGGATGAGCAGTTCTTC CASSLSFVDEQFF
TRBJ1-1 . 15 . TRBV10-3 TGTGCCATCAGTGAGTCTAGGCAGGGTAGCACTGAAGCTTTCTTT CAISESRQGSTEAFF
TRBJ2-7 TRBD2 14 . TRBV7-8 TGTGCCAGCAGCTTTAGCGGGAGAGAATACGAGCAGTACTTC CASSFSGREYEQYF
TRBJ1-1 TRBD1 11 . TRBV30 TGTGCCTTTACAGGGGATGCTGAAGCTTTCTTT CAFTGDAEAFF
TRBJ2-3 . 15 . TRBV5-1 TGCGCCAGCAGCCGGGGACGGCCGCCCATAGATACGCAGTATTTT CASSRGRPPIDTQYF
TRBJ2-7 . 13 . TRBV2 TGTGCCAGCAGTGCGGGACACCAGTACGAGCAGTACTTC CASSAGHQYEQYF
TRBJ2-7 . 17 . TRBV14 TGTGCCAGCAGCCAATACAGGGCGGGAGTGTTCCCCTACGAGCAGTACTTC CASSQYRAGVFPYEQYF
TRBJ1-1 . 14 . TRBV6-5 TGTGCCAGCAAGATGGGACCTAAGAACACTGAAGCTTTCTTT CASKMGPKNTEAFF
TRBJ2-7 . 12 . TRBV11-2 TGTGCCAGCAGCGTTGGGTCCTACGAGCAGTACTTC CASSVGSYEQYF
TRBJ1-1 . 15 . TRBV7-2 TGTGCCAGCAGCCCCCGGCCGAGGGGAACGACCGAAGCTTTCTTT CASSPRPRGTTEAFF
TRBJ2-1 . 14 once TRBV4-1 TGCGCCAGCAGCCACCCCCCAGTGGGAACTCGGGTGTTCTTC CASSHPPVGTRVFF
TRBJ2-3 . 18 . TRBV5-4 TGTGCCAGCAGCTTGGCAACTAGTTTGCTGAGAGGCACAGATACGCAGTATTTT CASSLATSLLRGTDTQYF
TRBJ1-4 TRBD1 15 . TRBV9 TGTGCCAGCAGCCCACCGGGACAGGCTAATGAAAAACTGTTTTTT CASSPPGQANEKLFF
TRBJ2-1 . 13 . TRBV2 TGTGCCAGCAGTGTCAGTTTCTACAATGAGCAGTTCTTC CASSVSFYNEQFF
TRBJ2-6 TRBD1 16 . TRBV5-4 TGTGCCAGCAGCTGGGCTCAGGGGGCTGGGGCCAACGTCCTGACTTTC CASSWAQGAGANVLTF
TRBJ2-5 TRBD2 18 . TRBV5-4 TGTGCCAGCAGCTTGTCCGCTCAAGGCGGGAGGGCCGGGGAGACCCAGTACTTC CASSLSAQGGRAGETQYF
TRBJ2-1 TRBD1 19 . TRBV19 TGTGCCAGTAGTCCCGTCCCGGGACAGAGACCGAGCTCCTACAATGAGCAGTTCTTC CASSPVPGQRPSSYNEQFF
TRBJ2-5 . 13 once TRBV2 TGTGCCAGCAGCTGGGACTCCCAAGAGACCCAGTACTTC CASSWDSQETQYF
TRBJ2-2 . 15 . TRBV19 TGTGCCAGTAGTATGACAAACAGATACACCGGGGAGCTGTTTTTT CASSMTNRYTGELFF
TRBJ1-2 . 13 . TRBV5-1 TGCGCCAGCAGCTTGACTCTGGGTAGCGGCTACACCTTC CASSLTLGSGYTF
TRBJ1-2 TRBD1 14 once TRBV10-3 TGTGCCATCAGTCCTTTGCAGGGGGCAGATGGCTACACCTTC CAISPLQGADGYTF
TRBJ2-1 . 15 . TRBV29-1 TGCAGCGTTGGGCTCGGGCTACTTTCCTACAATGAGCAGTTCTTC CSVGLGLLSYNEQFF
TRBJ2-7 TRBD1 18 . TRBV7-6 TGTGCCAGCAGCGCCGGGACAGGGCAGACTCGAAGTACCTACGAGCAGTACTTC CASSAGTGQTRSTYEQYF
TRBJ2-5 TRBD1 14 . TRBV29-1 TGCAGCGTTGAAAGGGACAGGGGTGAAGAGACCCAGTACTTC CSVERDRGEETQYF
TRBJ2-7 TRBD2 16 once TRBV5-4 TGTGCCAGCAGCCCCGCCTTTGGCGGGAGGAACTACGAGCAGTACTTC CASSPAFGGRNYEQYF
TRBJ2-7 . 19 . TRBV12-5 TGTGCTAGTGGTTTTAAGGTTTTGGGGGCTACTGATCCAGCCTACGAGCAGTACTTC CASGFKVLGATDPAYEQYF
TRBJ2-5 . 15 . TRBV19 TGTGCCAGTAGTAGGATAGACGGCCAGGGGGAGACCCAGTACTTC CASSRIDGQGETQYF
TRBJ2-5 TRBD2 16 . TRBV7-2 TGTGCCAGCAGCCGTGGACTAGCGGGAGGCGGGGAGACCCAGTACTTC CASSRGLAGGGETQYF
TRBJ1-1 . 17 . TRBV7-2 TGTGCCAGCAGCCGTTCCTCCGGGGGGGCAGCCGTCTGGGAAGCTTTCTTT CASSRSSGGAAVWEAFF
TRBJ2-1 TRBD1 16 . TRBV9 TGTGCCAGCAGCGTAACGACAGGGGTGTTGGTCAATGAGCAGTTCTTC CASSVTTGVLVNEQFF
TRBJ1-4 . 16 once TRBV9 TGTGCCAGCAGCGCTTACCCCGGACGGAATAATGAAAAACTGTTTTTT CASSAYPGRNNEKLFF
TRBJ2-2 TRBD1 15 . TRBV5-4 TGTGCCAGCAGCTTGGGACAGGGTAGCACCGGGGAGCTGTTTTTT CASSLGQGSTGELFF
TRBJ2-3 . 16 . TRBV29-1 TGCAGCGTTGTCGGCTTACTTAGCGGATCCACAGATACGCAGTATTTT CSVVGLLSGSTDTQYF
TRBJ1-1 . 14 . TRBV18 TGTGCCAGCTCACCTCATGCACTAAACACTGAAGCTTTCTTT CASSPHALNTEAFF
TRBJ2-5 TRBD1 14 . TRBV29-1 TGCAGCGTTGGGTGGGACAGGGGCCGGGAGACCCAGTACTTC CSVGWDRGRETQYF
TRBJ1-5 . 14 . TRBV5-6 TGTGCCAGCAGCTTGGAAGGTTCGGGTCAGCCCCAGCATTTT CASSLEGSGQPQHF
TRBJ1-1 . 15 . TRBV11-2 TGTGCCAGCAGCTTTCGGGGGCGGGAGGACACTGAAGCTTTCTTT CASSFRGREDTEAFF
TRBJ2-1 . 15 . TRBV9 TGTGCCAGCAGCGTAGGCGGGACGACCTACAATGAGCAGTTCTTC CASSVGGTTYNEQFF
TRBJ2-2 . 14 . TRBV5-1 TGCGCCAGCAGCTTGGACCCAGACACCGGGGAGCTGTTTTTT CASSLDPDTGELFF
TRBJ2-3 . 16 once TRBV5-5 TGTGCCAGCATCACACAAGCGGAGCCCAGCGGAGCTACGCAGTATTTT CASITQAEPSGATQYF
TRBJ2-1 . 13 once TRBV28 TGTGCCAGCAGTTTATACGGGTACAATGAGCAGTTCTTC CASSLYGYNEQFF
TRBJ2-3 . 12 . TRBV28 TGTGCCAGCAGTTTATTCGCGGATACGCAGTATTTT CASSLFADTQYF
TRBJ2-1 TRBD2 15 . TRBV7-9 TGTGCCAGCAGCTCGGGTAGCGGGCTGGTGGTTGAGCAGTTCTTC CASSSGSGLVVEQFF
TRBJ1-1 . 11 . TRBV20-1 TGCAGTGCTCTCAGGGTGACTGAAGCTTTCTTT CSALRVTEAFF
TRBJ2-5 TRBD2 20 . TRBV28 TGTGCCAGCAGTTCACCCGGGACTAGCGGGAGGTCATATAAGCAAGAGACCCAGTACTTC CASSSPGTSGRSYKQETQYF
TRBJ1-2 TRBD1 13 . TRBV12-5 TGTGCTAGTGGTTTCGACAGGGCCTATGGCTACACCTTC CASGFDRAYGYTF
TRBJ2-7 . 13 . TRBV28 TGTGCCATAACCGGGATTGCTCCTCACGAGCAGTACTTC CAITGIAPHEQYF
TRBJ2-7 . 11 few TRBV28 TGTGCCAGCAGGGGGGCCTACGAGCAGTACTTC CASRGAYEQYF
TRBJ1-5 . 18 . TRBV18 TGTGCCAGCTCACGCACACTCCGGGACAACTCTCGCAATCAGCCCCAGCATTTT CASSRTLRDNSRNQPQHF
TRBJ2-7 . 12 . TRBV7-2 TGTGCCAGCAGCTTAACACACTACGAGCAGTACTTC CASSLTHYEQYF
TRBJ1-1 . 11 . TRBV29-1 TGCAGCGTCGAGGGCCGGAGTGAAGCTTTCTTT CSVEGRSEAFF
TRBJ2-7 . 14 . TRBV27 TGTGCCAGCAGTTTTCGTCTCCGAGGCTACGAGCAGTACTTC CASSFRLRGYEQYF
TRBJ2-3 TRBD2 13 . TRBV5-1 TGCGCCAGCAGCGGACTAGCGACAGATACGCAGTATTTT CASSGLATDTQYF
TRBJ1-5 . 13 . TRBV30 TGTGCCTGGAGTCTGCAGAGGGATCAGCCCCAGCATTTT CAWSLQRDQPQHF
TRBJ2-3 . 14 . TRBV28 TGTGCCAGCAGTCCCGGGACTAGCACAGATACGCAGTATTTT CASSPGTSTDTQYF
TRBJ2-7 TRBD1 12 . TRBV6-1 TGTGCCGGCCGGGACAGGGGCTACGAGCAGTACTTC CAGRDRGYEQYF